The clone carrying this T cell receptor (beta chain) has more than one count but fewer than ten. The sample belongs to a study of blood T cells in healthy people across ages. Next came a second PCR, run for about 6 to 11 cycles, which used a sample-barcoded 5' primer along with a J-beta primer mix. TCRdb used MiXCR to reprocess the 5' RACE reads, holding one entry per CDR3 protein. The profile shows fewer than 950,000 distinct CDR3 sequences, roughly 50% of them singletons. Germline lookup yields CDR1 KGHDR and CDR2 SFDVKD. With V trimmed by 4 bases and J by 5 bases, 6 bases remained unmatched. The CDR3 consists of 15 residues.

The chain couples TRBV24-1 to TRBJ2-5; 10 bases align to TRBD1. Sequences were obtained from blood. The sequence came from a man older than 75 in good health. CDR3 coding DNA: TGTGCCACCAGTGACAGACAGGGGGCAAGGGAGACCCAGTACTTC. Translation gives CATSDRQGARETQYF.